The 31 T cell receptor beta chains in this list originate from one sample, sequenced in a study of T cells in Graves' hyperthyroidism and ophthalmopathy. RNA transcripts gave rise to amplified TCR beta CDR3 regions. An initial round of RT-PCR targeting the TCR CDR3 relied on the HTBI primer set. One entry per CDR3 protein results from TCRdb running MiXCR on the multiplex PCR reads. This sample yields some 570,000 distinct CDR3 sequences, of which 15% to 20% are seen a single time; 15% to 20% belongs to the top ten. Sequencing was done on a sample of blood. The receptors derive from a woman younger than 35 with Graves' ophthalmopathy.

This clonotype was found many times. The rearrangement links TRBV6-1 to TRBJ1-2, with 9 bases fitting TRBD1. The J segment lost 1 base and the V segment lost 5 bases, leaving 2 bases of the junction unmatched. The CDR3 consists of 14 residues. CDR1 is MNHNS and CDR2 is SASEGT in the germline V gene. DNA for the CDR3: TGTGCCAGCAGTAAGGGACAGGGTAACTATGGCTACACCTTC. This codes for CASSKGQGNYGYTF.

The genes are TRBV6-5 and TRBJ2-3; TRBD1 aligns across 7 bases. J was trimmed by 8 bases and V by 2 bases; bases with no gene match: 4. The V gene's germline CDR1 is MNHEY and CDR2 SVGAGI. The CDR3 covers 13 residues. The CDR3: CASSYGHRGTQYF. The CDR3 DNA reads as TGTGCCAGCAGTTACGGCCACAGGGGTACGCAGTATTTT.

This clonotype has ten or more counts. CDR3 nucleotide sequence: TGTGCCAGCAGCTTAAGCCGGGGTCCCTACAATGAGCAGTTCTTC. The encoded protein is CASSLSRGPYNEQFF. This rearrangement joins TRBV7-3 to TRBJ2-1; tentative D call: TRBD2 (5 bases). Germline V gives CDR1 SGHTA, CDR2 FQGTGA. This CDR3 comprises 15 residues. The germline V and J ends were trimmed by 1 base and 2 bases, with 9 bases remaining between them. The whole variable domain, remainder taken from reference TRBV7-3 and TRBJ2-1, is GAGVSQTPSNKVTEKGKYVELRCDPISGHTALYWYRQSLGQGPEFLIYFQGTGAADDSGLPNDRFFAVRPEGSVSTLKIQRTERGDSAVYLCASSLSRGPYNEQFFGPGTRLTVL.

This clonotype was picked up a small number of times. CDR3 sequence (DNA): TGTGCCAGCAGCCAAGTGTTGGTAGCGGGGCCAGTCAATGAGCAGTTCTTC. Translating it yields CASSQVLVAGPVNEQFF. The rearrangement links TRBV14 to TRBJ2-1; TRBD2 matches at 8 bases. Germline V gene data show CDR1 as SGHDN and CDR2 as FVKESK. This CDR3 has 17 residues. Trimming removed 1 base from V and 6 bases from J; junction bases left unmatched: 11.

This clonotype was seen only a few times. V and J are TRBV7-2 and TRBJ1-2, with TRBD1 as a possible D gene (6 bases). The length of the CDR3 is 13 residues. Germline V lookup: CDR1 SGHTA, CDR2 FQGNSA. Trimming removed 3 bases at V and 7 bases at J, with 12 bases between. CDR3 region: CASSFAGAVGYTF. CDR3 bases: TGTGCCAGCAGCTTTGCAGGGGCCGTTGGCTACACCTTC.

This clonotype was recorded at least ten times. V and J are TRBV27 and TRBJ1-2, with a weak D call TRBD1 (6 bases). This CDR3 contains 16 residues. Trimming removed 4 bases from V and 2 bases from J, with 17 bases in between. The germline V gene has CDR1 MNHEY and CDR2 SMNVEV (reference sequence). The CDR3, as DNA: TGTGCCAGCAGTTCCCCCGGGACACTCTCCAACTATGGCTACACCTTC. Translating gives CASSSPGTLSNYGYTF.

Turning to this clonotype: Just one base apart from a much larger clone, this may be a read error. The chain is built from TRBV2 and TRBJ2-3; a weak D match, TRBD2 (6 bases). Per the germline V gene, CDR1 is SNHLY and CDR2 is FYNNEI. Trimming left V 6 bases short and J 2 bases short, with 12 bases between. The CDR3 spans 14 residues. This chain's CDR3 is CASRTSRTTDTQYF. CDR3 in DNA: TGTGCCAGCAGAACTAGCCGGACCACAGATACGCAGTATTTT.

The chain recombines TRBV9 with TRBJ1-6; D unresolved. This CDR3 spans 13 amino acids. V lost 2 bases, J lost 7 bases, and 7 bases lay in between. Germline-derived CDR1 and CDR2 are SGDLS and YYNGEE. The CDR3 region has the DNA TGTGCCAGCAGCGTCGACACGAATTCACCCCTCCACTTT. As protein: CASSVDTNSPLHF.

The chain recombines TRBV3-1 with TRBJ2-1, with 13 bases identical to TRBD2. The CDR3 extends over 18 amino acids. Germline lookup yields CDR1 LGHDT and CDR2 YNNKEL (reference sequence). Trimming at V came to 1 base and at J to 3 bases, leaving 6 bases not matched to a gene. Here the CDR3 reads CASSQASGLAGDYNEQFF. CDR3 DNA: TGTGCCAGCAGCCAAGCTAGCGGACTAGCGGGGGACTACAATGAGCAGTTCTTC.

This clonotype was seen ten or more times. This sequence joins TRBV28 and TRBJ2-7; D possibly corresponds to TRBD2 (5 bases). Germline CDR1 reads MDHEN; CDR2 reads SYDVKM. Deletions cut 3 bases from V and 4 bases from J, with 19 bases between. This CDR3 comprises 16 residues. The CDR3 nucleotides read TGTGCCAGCAGTTTTCGGGGTCAACTTCTATCTTACGAGCAGTACTTC. Translation: CASSFRGQLLSYEQYF. Drawing the rest from reference TRBV28 and TRBJ2-7, the complete variable domain is DVKVTQSSRYLVKRTGEKVFLECVQDMDHENMFWYRQDPGLGLRLIYFSYDVKMKEKGDIPEGYSVSREKKERFSLILESASTNQTSMYLCASSFRGQLLSYEQYFGPGTRLTVT.

This clonotype has more than one count but fewer than ten. The chain uses TRBV27 and TRBJ1-5; TRBD1 might be the D (5 bases). Germline V gene lookup returns CDR1 MNHEY and CDR2 SMNVEV (reference sequence). The CDR3 consists of 15 residues. V lost 0 bases and J 4 bases, leaving 10 bases between the germline ends. DNA for the CDR3: TGTGCCAGCAGTTTATCTACAGGTTTTAATCAGCCCCAGCATTTT. Residues: CASSLSTGFNQPQHF.

This clonotype occurred many times. V is TRBV7-9 and J is TRBJ2-7, with 8 bases lining up with TRBD2. Germline CDR1 reads SEHNR; CDR2 reads FQNEAQ (reference sequence). CDR3 length equals 15 residues. V lost 4 bases, J lost 5 bases, and 10 bases stayed unmatched. The CDR3, as DNA: TGTGCCAGCAGCTATCCGGGGGGGCCTCGGGACGAGCAGTACTTC. Amino acid sequence: CASSYPGGPRDEQYF.

V usage is TRBV4-1 and J usage is TRBJ2-3; D uncertain. The V end lost 4 bases, the J end lost 3 bases, and 17 bases lay between the germline ends. The CDR3 sequence is 16 residues long. Germline CDR1 and CDR2: MGHRA and YSYEKL. CDR3 nucleotides: TGCGCCAGCAGCCTAAAGGCCGGCGGAACAACAGATACGCAGTATTTT. It translates to CASSLKAGGTTDTQYF.

This chain joins TRBV5-6 and TRBJ1-6; TRBD1 agrees at 7 bases. The CDR3 extends over 14 amino acids. The ends lost 3 bases at V and 8 bases at J; junction bases unmatched: 5. Per germline, CDR1 SGHDT and CDR2 YYEEEE. CDR3: CASSYEGAYSPLHF. CDR3 bases: TGTGCCAGCAGCTATGAGGGGGCTTATTCACCCCTCCACTTT.

A few counts support this clonotype. V gene TRBV30 combines with J gene TRBJ2-5; possible D gene TRBD1, 7 bases. Germline CDR1 GTSNPN, CDR2 SVGIG (reference sequence). The V end lost 4 bases, the J end lost 5 bases, and 14 bases lay between the germline ends. The CDR3 has 13 amino acids. The CDR3 sequence is CAWTWAGGETQYF. CDR3 nucleotide sequence: TGTGCCTGGACCTGGGCAGGGGGGGAGACCCAGTACTTC.

The chain uses TRBV4-3 and TRBJ2-3; the match to TRBD2 covers 8 bases. The germline V gene has CDR1 LGHNA and CDR2 YSLEER. The CDR3 spans 15 residues. J gave up 0 bases and V 4 bases, and 3 bases lay outside the gene matches. As DNA, the CDR3 is TGCGCCAGCAGCCCGGGAGGGATGAGCACAGATACGCAGTATTTT. As protein: CASSPGGMSTDTQYF.

This clonotype was found many times. The V and J genes are TRBV2 and TRBJ2-2; 9 bases map to TRBD1. The CDR3 covers 15 residues. J was trimmed by 1 base and V by 8 bases; bases with no gene match: 5. Per germline, CDR1 SNHLY and CDR2 FYNNEI. CDR3 region: CASGRQGENTGELFF. CDR3 nucleotide sequence: TGTGCCAGCGGGAGACAGGGGGAGAACACCGGGGAGCTGTTTTTT.

This chain connects TRBV25-1 to TRBJ1-1; TRBD1 might be the D (6 bases). This CDR3 has 14 residues. Germline CDR1 reads MGHDK; CDR2 reads SYGVNS. The V and J ends lost 3 bases and 6 bases respectively, with 14 bases between them. CDR3 sequence (DNA): TGTGCCAGCAGTGATAACAGGGTTAGGTCTGAAGCTTTCTTT. Its translation: CASSDNRVRSEAFF.

The genes are TRBV7-9 and TRBJ1-5; D may be TRBD1 (5 bases). The CDR3 runs to 15 residues. Trimming left V 5 bases short and J 2 bases short, with 13 bases between. Germline V gives CDR1 SEHNR, CDR2 FQNEAQ (reference sequence). The CDR3 loop reads CASSRDGSGNQPQHF. As DNA, the CDR3 is TGTGCCAGCAGCCGGGACGGCTCGGGCAATCAGCCCCAGCATTTT.

This chain uses TRBV20-1 with TRBJ2-2; tentative D call: TRBD2 (6 bases). CDR1 is DFQATT and CDR2 is SNEGSKA in the germline V gene (reference sequence). The CDR3 consists of 16 residues. Trimming pared 3 bases from V and 4 bases from J, leaving 18 bases between. CDR3 nucleotide sequence: TGCAGTGCTAGTCCGGCGGGACGTAGGGGCACCGGGGAGCTGTTTTTT. It is translated as CSASPAGRRGTGELFF.

This rearrangement joins TRBV29-1 to TRBJ1-1, with D hard to call. Germline V gene sequence: CDR1 SQVTM, CDR2 ANQGSEA. The CDR3 loop spans 12 amino acids. With 3 bases removed from V and 0 bases from J, the gap between germline ends came to 5 bases. For the CDR3, the DNA is TGCAGCGTTGACGGAATGAACACTGAAGCTTTCTTT. Its translation is CSVDGMNTEAFF.

This clonotype was recorded a few times. The chain is built from TRBV2 and TRBJ1-5; D gene uncertain. Trimming pared 3 bases from V and 1 base from J, leaving 10 bases between. CDR1 is SNHLY, CDR2 FYNNEI, per germline. The CDR3 runs to 15 residues. CDR3 nucleotide sequence: TGTGCCAGCAGTGATGGTCAGAGGAGCAATCAGCCCCAGCATTTT. Amino acid sequence: CASSDGQRSNQPQHF.

A few counts support this clonotype. V usage is TRBV12-5 and J usage is TRBJ2-1; 10 nucleotides align to TRBD2. The CDR3 runs 15 residues. The trim removed 6 bases at V and 2 bases at J, leaving 4 bases unmatched. CDR1 LGHNT and CDR2 FRNRAP come from the germline V gene. The CDR3 here is CASGPSGSPYNEQFF. For the CDR3, the DNA is TGTGCTAGTGGCCCTAGCGGGAGTCCCTACAATGAGCAGTTCTTC.

The chain couples TRBV5-1 to TRBJ2-1; the match to TRBD2 covers 10 bases. The J segment lost 9 bases and the V segment lost 0 bases, leaving 6 bases of the junction unmatched. Germline V gives CDR1 SGHRS, CDR2 YFSETQ. This CDR3 has 15 amino acids. Written as DNA, the CDR3 is TGCGCCAGCAGCTTGGAGCGGGGGGGCTTCGGTGAGCAGTTCTTC. It yields the protein CASSLERGGFGEQFF.

About this clonotype itself: This may come from a read error, since a much larger clone is one base off. This chain joins TRBV7-9 and TRBJ1-1; D might be TRBD1 (5 bases). The CDR3 totals 14 residues. The germline CDR1 and CDR2 sequences are SEHNR and FQNEAQ (reference sequence). The DNA for the CDR3 is TGTGCCAGCAGCTTAATTCGCCCCGGGGCTGAAGCTTCCTTT. Translating it yields CASSLIRPGAEASF.

In its sample, this clonotype was seen many times. V gene TRBV27 combines with J gene TRBJ1-2, with D possibly being TRBD1 (5 bases). This CDR3 is 14 amino acids long. Trimming shortened V by 3 bases and J by 2 bases, and 10 bases separated the two germline ends. Germline CDR1 and CDR2: MNHEY and SMNVEV (reference sequence). The CDR3 sequence: CASSLMGGNYGYTF. The CDR3 coding sequence is TGTGCCAGCAGTTTGATGGGGGGAAACTATGGCTACACCTTC.

This clonotype was counted ten times or more. The V and J genes are TRBV30 and TRBJ1-6; D possibly corresponds to TRBD1 (5 bases). Germline V CDR1 and CDR2: GTSNPN, SVGIG (reference sequence). The V gene lost 2 bases and the J gene lost 0 bases, with 14 bases spanning the gap. This CDR3 spans 17 amino acids. This CDR3 is CAWSLMSGPSYNSPLHF. The CDR3 nucleotides are TGTGCCTGGAGTTTGATGTCGGGACCCTCCTATAATTCACCCCTCCACTTT.

There are a few counts of this clonotype. The CDR3 spells CSARDDRAARFYEQYF. The DNA for the CDR3 is TGCAGTGCTAGAGATGACAGGGCCGCCAGGTTCTACGAGCAGTACTTC. The V and J genes are TRBV20-1 and TRBJ2-7; 7 bases are shared with TRBD1. The V gene's germline CDR1 is DFQATT and CDR2 SNEGSKA (reference sequence). The V segment lost 0 bases and the J segment 3 bases; nucleotides outside the gene matches: 11. The CDR3 runs to 16 residues.

This clonotype was counted ten times or more. The chain links TRBV5-6 to TRBJ1-1, with D maybe TRBD1 (5 bases). V lost 0 bases and J 2 bases, leaving 17 bases between the germline ends. CDR1 and CDR2 (germline): SGHDT, YYEEEE. CDR3 length equals 17 residues. CDR3 coding DNA: TGTGCCAGCAGCTTGGGAGGCAGAGGAGGGGCTAACACTGAAGCTTTCTTT. This gives the protein CASSLGGRGGANTEAFF.

The chain has TRBV9 and TRBJ1-6; no definite D call. This CDR3 spans 13 amino acids. V dropped 0 bases and J dropped 5 bases, with 3 bases sitting between them. In germline, CDR1 is SGDLS, CDR2 YYNGEE. As DNA, the CDR3 is TGTGCCAGCAGCGTAGGGAATAATTCACCCCTCCACTTT. It is translated as CASSVGNNSPLHF.

Many counts were recorded for this clonotype. The rearrangement links TRBV7-2 to TRBJ2-3; D unresolved. With 5 bases removed from V and 2 bases from J, the gap between germline ends came to 11 bases. This CDR3 region has 14 residues. CDR1 and CDR2 from the germline V gene are SGHTA and FQGNSA. The CDR3 region is CASSPRTNTDTQYF. The CDR3 DNA is TGTGCCAGCAGCCCGAGAACCAACACAGATACGCAGTATTTT.